One and the same sample provided the 28 T cell receptor beta chains below, sequenced in a study of T cell responses to AZD1222 COVID-19 vaccine. The protocol was immunoSEQ multiplex PCR, while the TCRdb copy is restricted to in-frame clones and leaves out a portion. The sample consists of fewer than 110,000 clones, 89% of them appearing once. Specimen: peripheral blood, collected on day 0 of AZD1222 vaccination. The receptors were sampled from an adult in good health.

This chain uses TRBV24-1 with TRBJ2-3, with 9 bases fitting TRBD2. In germline, CDR1 is KGHDR, CDR2 SFDVKD. The CDR3 runs 16 residues. With 0 bases clipped from V and 6 bases from J, the junction kept 6 bases outside the gene matches. The CDR3 here is CATSDLIAGEVDTQYF. The CDR3 nucleotides read TGTGCCACCAGTGATTTGATAGCGGGAGAGGTTGATACGCAGTATTTT.

This clone was counted once. This chain joins TRBV15 and TRBJ2-7; 7 bases agree with TRBD2. CDR1 is LNHNV, CDR2 YYDKDF, per germline (reference sequence). The CDR3 is 15 amino acids. V was pared by 2 bases and J by 0 bases, with 4 bases of the junction left unmatched. The CDR3 reads CATSRWSGTSYEQYF. CDR3 coding DNA: TGTGCCACCAGCAGATGGAGCGGGACCTCCTACGAGCAGTACTTC.

Remarks on this clone: Other nucleotide sequences in the sample specify the same CDR3. V and J are TRBV27 and TRBJ1-2, with D perhaps TRBD1 (5 bases). V was trimmed by 2 bases and J by 4 bases, leaving 11 bases between them. This CDR3 contains 14 residues. From germline, CDR1 is MNHEY and CDR2 SMNVEV (reference sequence). CDR3 amino acids: CASSLGQGGYGYTF. CDR3 nucleotide sequence: TGTGCCAGCAGTTTAGGGCAGGGCGGCTATGGCTACACCTTC.

The V call is TRBV30, the J call TRBJ1-2, with 8 bases aligning to TRBD1. This CDR3 has 14 residues. V lost 2 bases, J lost 4 bases, and 6 bases stayed unmatched. The V gene's germline CDR1 is GTSNPN and CDR2 SVGIG (reference sequence). For the CDR3, the DNA is TGTGCCTGGAGTTTACAGGGGGGTGGCTATGGCTACACCTTC. It yields the protein CAWSLQGGGYGYTF.

The chain uses TRBV27 and TRBJ1-5; TRBD1 might be the D (6 bases). Per the germline V gene, CDR1 is MNHEY and CDR2 is SMNVEV (reference sequence). The CDR3 runs to 15 residues. V gave up 3 bases and J gave up 2 bases, with 11 bases separating them. CDR3 sequence: CASSFQGLGNQPQHF. CDR3 nucleotides: TGTGCCAGCAGTTTCCAGGGGTTGGGCAATCAGCCCCAGCATTTT.

The J gene is TRBJ1-2, the V gene TRBV9; D is ambiguous. Per the germline V gene, CDR1 is SGDLS and CDR2 is YYNGEE. The V end lost 3 bases, the J end lost 3 bases, and 12 bases lay between the germline ends. This CDR3 contains 14 residues. CDR3 in DNA: TGTGCCAGCAGCGCTTGGGGAGGTGACTATGGCTACACCTTC. It translates to CASSAWGGDYGYTF.

In nucleotides, the CDR3 is TGTGCCAGCACCTCACAGGGATATTTTGATACCGGGGAGCTGTTTTTT. Translating it yields CASTSQGYFDTGELFF. J is TRBJ2-2 and V is TRBV28; D perhaps matches TRBD1 (6 bases). CDR1 and CDR2 from the germline V gene are MDHEN and SYDVKM. V was shortened by 7 bases and J by 5 bases, with 20 bases between the two germline ends. The CDR3 runs to 16 residues.

The chain couples TRBV28 to TRBJ1-5; the match to TRBD1 covers 8 bases. The germline gives CDR1 MDHEN, CDR2 SYDVKM. With V trimmed by 5 bases and J by 4 bases, 7 bases remained unmatched. The CDR3 consists of 15 residues. This chain's CDR3 is CASSGIRGLNQPQHF. The CDR3 DNA is TGTGCCAGCAGTGGGATCAGGGGGCTAAATCAGCCCCAGCATTTT.

The chain is built from TRBV7-6 and TRBJ2-2; 9 bases match TRBD1. V lost 1 base to trimming and J lost 4 bases; unmatched junction nucleotides: 1. The CDR3 totals 15 residues. Germline V gene lookup returns CDR1 SGHVS and CDR2 FNYEAQ. The CDR3 coding sequence is TGTGCCAGCAGCTTAGGACAGGGGGGCACCGGGGAGCTGTTTTTT. It codes for CASSLGQGGTGELFF.

This clone was recorded once. The V gene is TRBV18, the J gene TRBJ2-1; 10 nucleotides agree with TRBD2. The trim removed 0 bases at V and 9 bases at J, leaving 8 bases unmatched. CDR3 length: 16 amino acids. Germline CDR1 is KGHSH and CDR2 is LQKENI. CDR3 bases: TGTGCCAGCTCACCACCGGGGTTAGCGGGAGGATTTGAGCAGTTCTTC. This encodes CASSPPGLAGGFEQFF.

The gene calls are TRBV11-2 and TRBJ2-1; D gene unclear. The germline gives CDR1 SGHAT, CDR2 FQNNGV. The CDR3 sequence is 14 residues long. V gave up 2 bases and J gave up 5 bases, with 10 bases separating them. The CDR3, as DNA: TGTGCCAGCAGCTTAAGCCTAACGAACAATGAGCAGTTCTTC. Amino acid sequence: CASSLSLTNNEQFF. The full variable domain, rest sourced from reference TRBV11-2 and TRBJ2-1, is EAGVAQSPRYKIIEKRQSVAFWCNPISGHATLYWYQQILGQGPKLLIQFQNNGVVDDSQLPKDRFSAERLKGVDSTLKIQPAKLEDSAVYLCASSLSLTNNEQFFGPGTRLTVL.

The rearrangement uses TRBV5-1 and TRBJ1-2; no clear D gene. The CDR3 is made up of 16 amino acids. Looked up from germline, CDR1 is SGHRS and CDR2 is YFSETQ. V gave up 5 bases and J gave up 7 bases, with 24 bases separating them. In nucleotides, the CDR3 is TGCGCCAGCAGTTTGAGCGAGAACGAATCCCGACGTGGCTACACCTTC. Amino acid sequence: CASSLSENESRRGYTF.

This clone has only a few counts. The chain uses TRBV7-2 and TRBJ1-2; D uncertain. The CDR3 has 16 residues. Germline CDR1 reads SGHTA; CDR2 reads FQGNSA. Trimming left V 5 bases short and J 0 bases short, with 16 bases between. The CDR3 nucleotides are TGTGCCAGCAGCCCTAGACGTTTACCGCCTAACTATGGCTACACCTTC. Translation gives CASSPRRLPPNYGYTF.

The chain employs TRBV28 and TRBJ1-1, with a weak D call TRBD1 (5 bases). Germline V gives CDR1 MDHEN, CDR2 SYDVKM. With 6 bases removed from V and 8 bases from J, the gap between germline ends came to 10 bases. CDR3 length equals 11 residues. The CDR3 reads CASRLTVEAFF. As DNA, the CDR3 is TGTGCCAGCAGATTGACAGTCGAAGCTTTCTTT. Full variable domain (remainder filled in from reference TRBV28 and TRBJ1-1): DVKVTQSSRYLVKRTGEKVFLECVQDMDHENMFWYRQDPGLGLRLIYFSYDVKMKEKGDIPEGYSVSREKKERFSLILESASTNQTSMYLCASRLTVEAFFGQGTRLTVV.

J is TRBJ1-1 and V is TRBV21-1. TRBV21-1 is a known pseudogene. The CDR3 has 15 amino acids. In DNA, the CDR3 is TGTGCCAGCAGCACCCCGGGGGTTTCGGTCACTGAAGCTTTCTTT. The encoded protein is CASSTPGVSVTEAFF.

This clone appeared once. The V call is TRBV12-5, the J call TRBJ2-2; a possible D gene is TRBD1 (5 bases). The CDR3 is 15 residues long. Per the germline V gene, CDR1 is LGHNT and CDR2 is FRNRAP. V lost 2 bases to trimming and J lost 1 base, with 8 bases between them. The CDR3 here is CASGLFQGNTGELFF. The CDR3 region has the DNA TGTGCTAGTGGTTTGTTCCAGGGGAACACCGGGGAGCTGTTTTTT.

The rearrangement uses TRBV4-1 and TRBJ2-6, with TRBD2 matching 12 bases. J was trimmed by 2 bases and V by 2 bases; bases with no gene match: 7. Germline V gene data show CDR1 as MGHRA and CDR2 as YSYEKL. The CDR3 length is 19 residues. CDR3 DNA sequence: TGCGCCAGCAGCCAACAGACTAGCGGGAGCGTCGCTGGGGCCAACGTCCTGACTTTC. This codes for CASSQQTSGSVAGANVLTF.

This clone showed up just a few times. This chain joins TRBV2 and TRBJ2-3; D assignment may be TRBD1 or TRBD2 (6 bases each). Germline V gives CDR1 SNHLY, CDR2 FYNNEI. V lost 8 bases, J lost 2 bases, and 14 bases lay in between. The CDR3 is 14 amino acids. The CDR3 nucleotides are TGTGCCAGCGAAGGGGGGTTTACCACAGATACGCAGTATTTT. Protein sequence: CASEGGFTTDTQYF. The entire variable domain, with the rest obtained from reference TRBV2 and TRBJ2-3, is as follows: EPEVTQTPSHQVTQMGQEVILRCVPISNHLYFYWYRQILGQKVEFLVSFYNNEISEKSEIFDDQFSVERPDGSNFTLKIRSTKLEDSAMYFCASEGGFTTDTQYFGPGTRLTVL.

The rearrangement uses TRBV19 and TRBJ1-5; tentative D call: TRBD1 (6 bases). This CDR3 has 15 amino acids. The germline gives CDR1 LNHDA, CDR2 SQIVND (reference sequence). V gave up 6 bases and J gave up 7 bases, with 19 bases separating them. In DNA, the CDR3 is TGTGCCAGTAGGGTCGGGGGGGCGTCCAGCCAGCCCCAGCATTTT. It is translated as CASRVGGASSQPQHF. Variable domain in full (rest from reference TRBV19 and TRBJ1-5): DGGITQSPKYLFRKEGQNVTLSCEQNLNHDAMYWYRQDPGQGLRLIYYSQIVNDFQKGDIAEGYSVSREKKESFPLTVTSAQKNPTAFYLCASRVGGASSQPQHFGDGTRLSIL.

The J gene is TRBJ2-1, the V gene TRBV5-5; 13 bases line up with TRBD2. Trimming removed 0 bases from V and 5 bases from J; junction bases left unmatched: 2. The CDR3 contains 16 residues. Per the germline V gene, CDR1 is SGHKS and CDR2 is YYEKEE (reference sequence). CDR3 region: CASSLGTSGSHNEQFF. The CDR3 DNA reads as TGTGCCAGCAGCTTGGGGACTAGCGGGAGTCACAATGAGCAGTTCTTC.

This CDR3 is CASSLVSGLGNTIYF. The CDR3 DNA sequence: TGTGCCAGCAGCTTGGTCAGCGGTCTCGGAAACACCATATATTTT. The chain joins TRBV5-5 to TRBJ1-3; D unresolved. CDR1 and CDR2 from the germline V gene are SGHKS and YYEKEE (reference sequence). This CDR3 spans 15 amino acids. The V gene lost 0 bases and the J gene lost 4 bases, with 11 bases spanning the gap.

The gene calls are TRBV5-1 and TRBJ2-3; D is uncertain. CDR3 length: 12 residues. The V end lost 4 bases, the J end lost 2 bases, and 5 bases lay between the germline ends. CDR1 is SGHRS and CDR2 is YFSETQ in the germline V gene. The CDR3 region is CASSLHTDTQYF. For the CDR3, the DNA is TGCGCCAGCAGCCTACACACAGATACGCAGTATTTT.

The chain has TRBV6-6 and TRBJ2-3; 14 bases align to TRBD2. The V segment lost 6 bases and the J segment 3 bases; nucleotides outside the gene matches: 11. The CDR3 is 18 residues long. In germline, CDR1 is MNHNY, CDR2 SVGAGI (reference sequence). The CDR3 nucleotides read TGTGCCAGCAGCCGAGGACTAGCGGGAGGTGGGGGAACAGATACGCAGTATTTT. Translating gives CASSRGLAGGGGTDTQYF.

The chain uses TRBV29-1 and TRBJ1-5; no firm D call. Germline lookup yields CDR1 SQVTM and CDR2 ANQGSEA. The CDR3 loop spans 13 amino acids. V was clipped by 0 bases and J by 6 bases, with 9 bases between them. CDR3 DNA: TGCAGCGTTGAAGATCCTGTAGGTCAGCCCCAGCATTTT. Its translation is CSVEDPVGQPQHF.

The genes are TRBV7-3 and TRBJ1-1; D gene ambiguous. Germline V CDR1 and CDR2: SGHTA, FQGTGA. V lost 2 bases to trimming and J lost 2 bases, with 12 bases between them. The CDR3 consists of 15 residues. The CDR3 DNA is TGTGCCAGCAGCTTAGGATCATATATTAACACTGAAGCTTTCTTT. It encodes CASSLGSYINTEAFF.

The rearrangement joins TRBV9 to TRBJ2-3; 7 bases are shared with TRBD2. CDR3 length: 15 amino acids. Germline V gives CDR1 SGDLS, CDR2 YYNGEE. Trimming cost V 1 base and J 0 bases; bases outside gene matches: 2. The CDR3 region has the DNA TGTGCCAGCAGCGTAAGCGGGACGAGCACAGATACGCAGTATTTT. This encodes CASSVSGTSTDTQYF. Full variable domain (outside the CDR3, taken from reference TRBV9 and TRBJ2-3): DSGVTQTPKHLITATGQRVTLRCSPRSGDLSVYWYQQSLDQGLQFLIQYYNGEERAKGNILERFSAQQFPDLHSELNLSSLELGDSALYFCASSVSGTSTDTQYFGPGTRLTVL.

The chain couples TRBV30 to TRBJ2-1, with unresolved D. This CDR3 is built from 12 residues. Trimming removed 0 bases from V and 8 bases from J, with 8 bases in between. CDR1 and CDR2 from the germline V gene are GTSNPN and SVGIG (reference sequence). DNA for the CDR3: TGTGCCTGGAGTGTACGTCTAGATGAGCAGTTCTTC. Protein sequence: CAWSVRLDEQFF.

The chain couples TRBV12-3 or TRBV12-4 to TRBJ1-1; unclear D gene. The CDR3 covers 12 residues. Trimming removed 5 bases at V and 5 bases at J, with 9 bases between. The CDR3 DNA reads as TGTGCCAGCAGTGGAGGAGGGACTGAAGCTTTCTTT. This encodes CASSGGGTEAFF.